The 26 T cell receptor beta chains below come from one sample, sequenced in a study of cytomegalovirus exposure and HLA in healthy donors. With 60 Vbeta and 13 Jbeta primers, the PCR was carried out. The data were produced by immunoSEQ multiplex PCR, yet TCRdb's version contains in-frame clones alone and is incomplete. The sample has 90,000 to 150,000 clones, around four fifths seen once; the top ten hold about 4%. The sequenced sample consisted of PBMCs. The receptors were sampled from a middle-aged woman in good health and CMV-seronegative.

J is TRBJ1-5 and V is TRBV28; TRBD1 matches 7 bases. The CDR3 spans 13 residues. In germline, CDR1 is MDHEN, CDR2 SYDVKM. V shed 8 bases and J 3 bases; nucleotides not matched to a gene: 4. CDR3 amino acids: CASRDSLNQPQHF. CDR3 coding DNA: TGTGCCAGCCGGGACAGCCTCAATCAGCCCCAGCATTTT.

The gene calls are TRBV15 and TRBJ1-2; D call uncertain. The CDR3 is 16 residues long. V lost 2 bases to trimming and J lost 0 bases, with 13 bases between them. Germline V gives CDR1 LNHNV, CDR2 YYDKDF (reference sequence). The DNA of the CDR3 is TGTGCCACCAGCAGAACCCGAGGCACCTCTAACTATGGCTACACCTTC. Amino acids: CATSRTRGTSNYGYTF.

This sequence joins TRBV5-6 and TRBJ2-5; D uncertain. This CDR3 region has 14 residues. Germline V gene sequence: CDR1 SGHDT, CDR2 YYEEEE. Trimming shortened V by 2 bases and J by 4 bases, and 12 bases separated the two germline ends. CDR3 bases: TGTGCCAGCAGCTTCCCCGCGCCGGGAGAGACCCAGTACTTC. Translation gives CASSFPAPGETQYF. Looking up the rest from reference TRBV5-6 and TRBJ2-5 gives the full variable domain: DAGVTQSPTHLIKTRGQQVTLRCSPKSGHDTVSWYQQALGQGPQFIFQYYEEEERQRGNFPDRFSGHQFPNYSSELNVNALLLGDSALYLCASSFPAPGETQYFGPGTRLLVL.

The chain combines TRBV6-5 with TRBJ2-5; D remains unclear. The CDR3 has 14 amino acids. V was clipped by 9 bases and J by 1 base, with 15 bases between them. Germline V gene data show CDR1 as MNHEY and CDR2 as SVGAGI. DNA for the CDR3: TGTGCCAGTCAGTTGACGAGGAGCCAAGAGACCCAGTACTTC. This codes for CASQLTRSQETQYF.

The chain combines TRBV7-2 with TRBJ1-3, with D tentatively TRBD1 (5 bases). The CDR3 is 14 residues long. V lost 3 bases and J lost 3, with 9 bases in between. CDR1 and CDR2 from the germline V gene are SGHTA and FQGNSA. The CDR3 nucleotides read TGTGCCAGCAGCTTCGACAGAGGTGGAAACACCATATATTTT. Translation: CASSFDRGGNTIYF.

The genes are TRBV6-5 and TRBJ2-7; tentative D call: TRBD2 (5 bases). This CDR3 is built from 13 residues. Trimming took 0 bases from V and 4 from J, leaving 7 bases between them. Germline values: CDR1 MNHEY, CDR2 SVGAGI. In DNA, the CDR3 is TGTGCCAGCAGTTACTCTCGGGGTTACGAGCAGTACTTC. Translation: CASSYSRGYEQYF.

V usage is TRBV11-1 and J usage is TRBJ2-3, with D unresolved. Between the trimmed V and J ends, which lost 0 bases and 0 bases, there was a span of 7 bases. Per the germline V gene, CDR1 is SGHAT and CDR2 is FQDESV (reference sequence). This CDR3 has 15 amino acids. As DNA, the CDR3 is TGTGCCAGCAGCTTAGCACTGATTAGCACAGATACGCAGTATTTT. Its protein product is CASSLALISTDTQYF.

V and J are TRBV5-4 and TRBJ1-2; D gene ambiguous. Germline CDR1 reads SGHNT; CDR2 reads YYREEE (reference sequence). The length of the CDR3 is 14 residues. The germline V and J ends were trimmed by 5 bases and 4 bases, with 15 bases remaining between them. CDR3 in amino acids: CASSPAGQAYGYTF. The CDR3 nucleotides read TGTGCCAGCAGTCCGGCGGGCCAGGCCTATGGCTACACCTTC.

The genes are TRBV11-1 and TRBJ2-3, with no clear D. CDR1 and CDR2 from the germline V gene are SGHAT and FQDESV (reference sequence). The CDR3 is 10 residues long. CDR3 region: CGVRSGTQYF. CDR3 sequence (DNA): TGTGGTGTGCGTTCGGGTACGCAGTATTTT.

The chain combines TRBV28 with TRBJ1-2; TRBD1 agrees at 7 bases. CDR3 length: 16 amino acids. The V gene end was trimmed by 3 bases and the J gene end by 4 bases; junction bases not matched to a gene: 11. Per germline, CDR1 MDHEN and CDR2 SYDVKM. CDR3 sequence (DNA): TGTGCCAGCAGTTTGGCTTTTGAGGGGGCACCCTATGGCTACACCTTC. It codes for CASSLAFEGAPYGYTF.

The chain combines TRBV4-2 with TRBJ2-5, with TRBD2 as a possible D gene (6 bases). CDR1 LGHNA and CDR2 YNFKEQ come from the germline V gene. CDR3 size: 15 residues. Trimming cost V 1 base and J 5 bases, with 14 bases left between them. CDR3 sequence (DNA): TGTGCCAGCAGCCAAGTCCTAGCGCCGGATGAGACCCAGTACTTC. It codes for CASSQVLAPDETQYF.

V gene TRBV7-2 combines with J gene TRBJ2-7, with D unclear. The CDR3 extends over 15 amino acids. The ends were cut back, 1 base at V and 3 bases at J, with 13 bases in the middle. CDR1 SGHTA and CDR2 FQGNSA come from the germline V gene. DNA for the CDR3: TGTGCCAGCAGCTTAGGGTTGGCACCGAACTACGAGCAGTACTTC. Its translation: CASSLGLAPNYEQYF.

The sample holds a few counts of this clone. V is TRBV2 and J is TRBJ2-7; D is perhaps TRBD2 (6 bases). Germline CDR1 and CDR2: SNHLY and FYNNEI. V was clipped by 3 bases and J by 1 base, with 16 bases between them. The CDR3 loop spans 16 amino acids. This chain's CDR3 is CASSEGGGVPSYEQYF. The CDR3 nucleotides read TGTGCCAGCAGTGAGGGAGGAGGGGTCCCTTCCTACGAGCAGTACTTC.

This clone has only a few counts. J is TRBJ1-1 and V is TRBV9, with D possibly being TRBD1 (6 bases). Germline-derived CDR1 and CDR2 are SGDLS and YYNGEE. CDR3 length equals 18 residues. The V gene lost 3 bases and the J gene lost 4 bases, with 25 bases spanning the gap. The CDR3 region is CASSAQSWGRTGLTEAFF. The CDR3 DNA is TGTGCCAGCAGCGCCCAGAGCTGGGGTCGAACAGGGCTCACTGAAGCTTTCTTT.

The CDR3 region is CASSPGAGRETQYF. DNA of the CDR3: TGTGCCAGCAGCCCTGGGGCAGGACGAGAGACCCAGTACTTC. V is TRBV9 and J is TRBJ2-5; tentative D call: TRBD1 (5 bases). Trimming stripped 4 bases from V and 4 bases from J, with 14 bases between. The CDR3 extends over 14 amino acids. The germline CDR1 and CDR2 sequences are SGDLS and YYNGEE. The variable domain in full, with the rest retrieved from reference TRBV9 and TRBJ2-5, is DSGVTQTPKHLITATGQRVTLRCSPRSGDLSVYWYQQSLDQGLQFLIQYYNGEERAKGNILERFSAQQFPDLHSELNLSSLELGDSALYFCASSPGAGRETQYFGPGTRLLVL.

This clone was detected a few times. The J gene is TRBJ2-5, the V gene TRBV7-9; 7 bases are a match to TRBD1. V trimming: 5 bases; J trimming: 4 bases; junction bases outside the gene matches: 13. Germline CDR1 and CDR2: SEHNR and FQNEAQ (reference sequence). The CDR3 length is 16 residues. This chain's CDR3 is CASSRTGVLARETQYF. CDR3 sequence (DNA): TGTGCCAGCAGCCGTACAGGGGTTCTGGCCCGAGAGACCCAGTACTTC.

V gene TRBV18 combines with J gene TRBJ1-2, with D perhaps TRBD1 (5 bases). Trimming stripped 3 bases from V and 3 bases from J, with 23 bases between. This CDR3 has 18 residues. Germline CDR1 KGHSH, CDR2 LQKENI. CDR3 DNA: TGTGCCAGCTCACCGACCCCCCCGGGGGAAGGGGAGTACTATGGCTACACCTTC. The encoded protein is CASSPTPPGEGEYYGYTF.

The chain links TRBV29-1 to TRBJ2-7, with 7 bases aligning to TRBD1. The trim removed 5 bases at V and 2 bases at J, leaving 9 bases unmatched. This CDR3 spans 14 amino acids. CDR1 is SQVTM and CDR2 is ANQGSEA in the germline V gene. In DNA form, the CDR3 reads TGCAGCGTTACCGGGACAGTAAACGCCTACGAGCAGTACTTC. Protein product: CSVTGTVNAYEQYF.

There are a few counts of this clone. Written as DNA, the CDR3 is TGTGCTGACTTCGATAGCGGGAGGCCGACCGGGGAGCTGTTTTTT. As protein: CADFDSGRPTGELFF. The rearrangement joins TRBV18 to TRBJ2-2; 10 nucleotides agree with TRBD2. CDR3 length: 15 residues. Germline V lookup: CDR1 KGHSH, CDR2 LQKENI.

The V gene is TRBV6-1, the J gene TRBJ2-3, with no clear D. In germline, CDR1 is MNHNS, CDR2 SASEGT. The CDR3 length is 14 residues. The germline V and J ends were trimmed by 4 bases and 0 bases, with 8 bases remaining between them. This CDR3 reads CASSAEFSTDTQYF. CDR3 DNA sequence: TGTGCCAGCAGTGCCGAGTTTAGCACAGATACGCAGTATTTT.

The chain combines TRBV2 with TRBJ2-7; TRBD2 matches at 9 bases. The CDR3 runs 15 residues. J gave up 3 bases and V 8 bases, and 11 bases lay outside the gene matches. Germline V lookup: CDR1 SNHLY, CDR2 FYNNEI. CDR3 in DNA: TGTGCCAGCCGCCGGGAGCGGGGGGCCAACTACGAGCAGTACTTC. Translating it yields CASRRERGANYEQYF.

CDR3 bases: TGTGCCAGCAGCTCCGGGACAGGGGACAATCAGCCCCAGCATTTT. Protein: CASSSGTGDNQPQHF. The rearrangement links TRBV6-1 to TRBJ1-5; 10 bases align to TRBD1. The CDR3 extends over 15 amino acids. Losses at the gene ends were 6 bases for V and 3 bases for J; bases not matched to a gene: 5. Germline V gives CDR1 MNHNS, CDR2 SASEGT.

This clone has a single count. The rearrangement uses TRBV18 and TRBJ2-1; 13 positions match TRBD2. The CDR3 has 16 amino acids. Germline V gene data show CDR1 as KGHSH and CDR2 as LQKENI. V was clipped by 2 bases and J by 6 bases; unmatched bases: 4. CDR3 sequence (DNA): TGTGCCAGCTCACCATTTACTAGCGGGAGGGGCAATGAGCAGTTCTTC. Translation: CASSPFTSGRGNEQFF.

This sequence joins TRBV18 and TRBJ2-1; possibly TRBD2 for D (5 bases). Trimming shortened V by 1 base and J by 8 bases, and 6 bases separated the two germline ends. Germline CDR1 is KGHSH and CDR2 is LQKENI. The CDR3 totals 12 residues. CDR3: CASSPHGDEQFF. CDR3 nucleotide sequence: TGTGCCAGCTCACCACACGGGGATGAGCAGTTCTTC.

The rearrangement uses TRBV5-1 and TRBJ2-5; the D gene is possibly TRBD1 (5 bases). Trimming took off 5 bases at V and 5 bases at J, with 25 bases between the two ends. Germline CDR1 reads SGHRS; CDR2 reads YFSETQ. This CDR3 contains 17 residues. The CDR3 here is CASSSPAKGIDWETQYF. The CDR3 DNA reads as TGCGCCAGCAGTTCGCCGGCCAAGGGGATTGATTGGGAGACCCAGTACTTC.

This clone was counted between two and nine times. The chain carries TRBV2 and TRBJ1-2; 8 nucleotides line up with TRBD1. Per germline, CDR1 SNHLY and CDR2 FYNNEI. V lost 6 bases and J lost 5; bases outside the gene matches: 8. This CDR3 comprises 14 residues. This CDR3 is CASRVTGGSYGYTF. Here the CDR3 DNA reads TGTGCCAGCAGAGTCACAGGGGGGAGTTATGGCTACACCTTC. The full variable domain, with the rest looked up from reference TRBV2 and TRBJ1-2, is EPEVTQTPSHQVTQMGQEVILRCVPISNHLYFYWYRQILGQKVEFLVSFYNNEISEKSEIFDDQFSVERPDGSNFTLKIRSTKLEDSAMYFCASRVTGGSYGYTFGSGTRLTVV.